This T cell receptor beta chain is from a study of spatial heterogeneity in lung cancer. Overall study: Compared with alpha-chain sequences, beta-chain sequences were consistently detected in greater numbers. The average appearance count of each unique TCR and UMI combination in raw reads was more than ten.

One entry per CDR3 protein results from TCRdb running MiXCR on the 5' RACE reads. The table shows 20,000 to 25,000 distinct CDR3 sequences, with around 4.6% occurring only once. This clonotype was seen at least ten times. Time point in this sample: sample taken at primary tumor resection. The cohort: 70 to 85 early-stage, untreated non-small cell lung cancer patients. Unsorted tumor, nontumor lung tissue or cryopreserved PBMC supplied the whole RNA. With 3 bases clipped from V and 2 bases from J, the junction kept 10 bases outside the gene matches. Germline-derived CDR1 and CDR2 are MDHEN and SYDVKM. This CDR3 has 19 residues.

This chain uses TRBV28 with TRBJ1-4; TRBD1 matches at 12 bases. The sequencing used PBMCs, collected at surgery. This TCR derives from a male donor with early-stage non-small cell lung cancer. The CDR3 coding sequence is TGTGCCAGCAGTTTTACGGCGGGACAGGGGGCGAGGACTAATGAAAAACTGTTTTTT. Encoded protein: CASSFTAGQGARTNEKLFF.